The 7 T cell receptor beta chains given below trace back to one sample, sequenced in a study of blood T cell repertoires in COVID-19 (TCRdb year 2020). The library was obtained by the immunoSEQ multiplex PCR assay. TCRdb retrieved this table from immuneACCESS and kept in-frame rearrangements only. Not all clones are present; in checked studies, unresolved V genes account for under half, and no reason is known for the remainder. The sample contains over 60,000 clones, about 92% of them found a single time. The ten largest clonotypes hold 1.3% of the sample. Sequenced sample: peripheral blood. The receptors derive from a man aged 60 to 75 with acute or convalescent COVID-19.

In this sample, this clone turned up once. The chain combines TRBV29-1 with TRBJ1-4; a possible D gene is TRBD1 (6 bases). V shed 7 bases and J shed 4 bases, with 19 bases lying between them. The CDR3 has 15 residues. Germline V gene lookup returns CDR1 SQVTM and CDR2 ANQGSEA. The DNA of the CDR3 is TGCAGCGCATCAAAGACGGACAGCCTTAATGAAAAACTGTTTTTT. Protein: CSASKTDSLNEKLFF.

The chain recombines TRBV6-1 with TRBJ2-7, with D possibly being TRBD1 (5 bases). V was shortened by 2 bases and J by 1 base, with 9 bases between the two germline ends. The CDR3 covers 14 residues. Germline-derived CDR1 and CDR2 are MNHNS and SASEGT. CDR3 residues: CASSEQGMSYEQYF. The DNA of the CDR3 is TGTGCCAGCAGTGAACAGGGAATGTCCTACGAGCAGTACTTC.

The chain uses TRBV24-1 and TRBJ1-5; TRBD1 matches at 9 bases. Germline V gene data show CDR1 as KGHDR and CDR2 as SFDVKD. This CDR3 has 17 amino acids. V lost 4 bases to trimming and J lost 10 bases; unmatched junction nucleotides: 16. The CDR3 loop is CATSDPITTGGASPQHF. The DNA for the CDR3 is TGTGCCACCAGTGACCCCATCACAACAGGGGGCGCTTCACCCCAGCATTTT.

V and J are TRBV25-1 and TRBJ1-4; perhaps TRBD1 as D (5 bases). In germline, CDR1 is MGHDK, CDR2 SYGVNS. The CDR3 has 13 residues. V shed 10 bases and J shed 3 bases, with 12 bases lying between them. The CDR3 DNA is TGTGCCAAGACAGCTAGTTCTAATGAAAAACTGTTTTTT. Translating gives CAKTASSNEKLFF.

CDR3 in amino acids: CASSYGGRGGELFF. The DNA for the CDR3 is TGTGCCAGCAGTTACGGAGGGAGAGGCGGGGAGCTGTTTTTT. V is TRBV6-5 and J is TRBJ2-2; D is possibly TRBD2 (6 bases). CDR1 and CDR2 (germline): MNHEY, SVGAGI. The CDR3 contains 14 residues. V was shortened by 2 bases and J by 7 bases, with 11 bases between the two germline ends.

The J gene is TRBJ1-1, the V gene TRBV2; D remains unclear. CDR3 length: 13 residues. The ends were cut back, 4 bases at V and 7 bases at J, with 13 bases in the middle. Germline assignment: CDR1 SNHLY and CDR2 FYNNEI. The CDR3 spells CASSGGIGLEAFF. CDR3 coding DNA: TGTGCCAGCAGTGGAGGCATCGGCCTTGAAGCTTTCTTT.

The V gene is TRBV27, the J gene TRBJ2-5; the match to TRBD2 covers 8 bases. Trimming took 0 bases from V and 5 from J; bases not matched to a gene: 17. This CDR3 comprises 19 residues. Germline CDR1 reads MNHEY; CDR2 reads SMNVEV (reference sequence). The CDR3 nucleotides read TGTGCCAGCAGTTTATCTTCGTACCTCGGGGGGGCTAGTTTGGAGACCCAGTACTTC. This codes for CASSLSSYLGGASLETQYF.